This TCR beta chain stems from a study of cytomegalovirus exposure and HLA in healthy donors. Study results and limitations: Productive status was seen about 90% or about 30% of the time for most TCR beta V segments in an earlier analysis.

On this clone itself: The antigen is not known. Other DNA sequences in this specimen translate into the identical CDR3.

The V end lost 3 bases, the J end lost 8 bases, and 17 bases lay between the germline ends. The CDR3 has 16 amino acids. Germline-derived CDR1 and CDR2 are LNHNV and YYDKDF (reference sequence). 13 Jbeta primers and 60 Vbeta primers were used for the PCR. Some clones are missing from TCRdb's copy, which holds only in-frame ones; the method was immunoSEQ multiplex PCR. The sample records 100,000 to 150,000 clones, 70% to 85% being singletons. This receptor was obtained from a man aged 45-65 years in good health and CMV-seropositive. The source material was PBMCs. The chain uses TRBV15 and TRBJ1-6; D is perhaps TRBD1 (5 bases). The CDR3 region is CATSRGNRNVDSPLHF. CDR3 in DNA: TGTGCCACCAGCAGGGGTAACAGGAATGTTGATTCACCCCTCCACTTT. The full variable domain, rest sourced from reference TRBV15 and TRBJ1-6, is DAMVIQNPRYQVTQFGKPVTLSCSQTLNHNVMYWYQQKSSQAPKLLFHYYDKDFNNEADTPDNFQSRRPNTSFCFLDIRSPGLGDTAMYLCATSRGNRNVDSPLHFGNGTRLTVT.